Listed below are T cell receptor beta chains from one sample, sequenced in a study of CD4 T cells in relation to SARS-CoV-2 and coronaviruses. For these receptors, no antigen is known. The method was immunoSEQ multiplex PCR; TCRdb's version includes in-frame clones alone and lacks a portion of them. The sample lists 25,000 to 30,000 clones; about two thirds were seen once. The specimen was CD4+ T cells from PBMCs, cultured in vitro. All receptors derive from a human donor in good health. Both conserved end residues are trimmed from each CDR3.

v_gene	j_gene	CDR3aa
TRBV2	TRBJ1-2	ASTQGGPIEGGYT
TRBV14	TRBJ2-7	ASSQLGLAGVYEQY
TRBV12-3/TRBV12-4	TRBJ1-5	ASSLKGGQPQH
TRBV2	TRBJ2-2	ASSLGQRGFNTGELF
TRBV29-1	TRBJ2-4	SVEGGRDIQY
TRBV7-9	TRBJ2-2	ASSGGTGELF
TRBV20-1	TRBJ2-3	SASGQLADTDTQY
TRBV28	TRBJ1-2	ASSLSQGVFGYT
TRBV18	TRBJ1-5	ASSLRIQGALHYSNQPQH
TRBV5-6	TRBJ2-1	ASSNRPRTSGRGANEQF
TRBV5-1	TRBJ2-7	ASSYLGGENYEQY